Sequencing of this T cell receptor beta chain was carried out in a study of T cells after yellow fever vaccination. Whole-study results and caveats: In post-booster samples, most primary-vaccination clones reappeared (about 96% CD4, roughly 88% CD8).

This clonotype has a handful of counts. Its antigen is not known. TCRdb recomputed calls from the 5' RACE reads with MiXCR, one row per CDR3 protein. Of about 340,000 distinct CDR3 sequences listed, roughly an eighth are singletons. This CDR3 is 17 amino acids long. Germline assignment: CDR1 MNHEY and CDR2 SVGEGT. V trimming: 2 bases; J trimming: 0 bases; junction bases outside the gene matches: 6. The sequenced sample was CD4+ T cells sorted from PBMCs, obtained 15 days after the yellow fever booster vaccination. The chain links TRBV6-2 or TRBV6-3 to TRBJ2-1; TRBD2 aligns across 8 bases. The source is a young man who received the YFV17D yellow fever vaccine. CDR3 in DNA: TGTGCCAGCAGTTACGGCGGGGGGTTTAGCTCCTACAATGAGCAGTTCTTC. It yields the protein CASSYGGGFSSYNEQFF.